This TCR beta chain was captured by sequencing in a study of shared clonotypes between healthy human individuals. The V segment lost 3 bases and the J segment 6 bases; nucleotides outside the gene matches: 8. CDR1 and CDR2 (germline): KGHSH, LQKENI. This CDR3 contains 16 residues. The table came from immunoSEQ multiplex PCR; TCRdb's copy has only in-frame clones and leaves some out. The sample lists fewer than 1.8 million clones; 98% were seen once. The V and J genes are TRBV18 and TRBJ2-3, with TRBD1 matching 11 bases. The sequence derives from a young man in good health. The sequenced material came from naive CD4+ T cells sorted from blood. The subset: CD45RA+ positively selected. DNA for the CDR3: TGTGCCAGCTCACCCCTAGGACAGGGGGCGCGGGATACGCAGTATTTT. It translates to CASSPLGQGARDTQYF.